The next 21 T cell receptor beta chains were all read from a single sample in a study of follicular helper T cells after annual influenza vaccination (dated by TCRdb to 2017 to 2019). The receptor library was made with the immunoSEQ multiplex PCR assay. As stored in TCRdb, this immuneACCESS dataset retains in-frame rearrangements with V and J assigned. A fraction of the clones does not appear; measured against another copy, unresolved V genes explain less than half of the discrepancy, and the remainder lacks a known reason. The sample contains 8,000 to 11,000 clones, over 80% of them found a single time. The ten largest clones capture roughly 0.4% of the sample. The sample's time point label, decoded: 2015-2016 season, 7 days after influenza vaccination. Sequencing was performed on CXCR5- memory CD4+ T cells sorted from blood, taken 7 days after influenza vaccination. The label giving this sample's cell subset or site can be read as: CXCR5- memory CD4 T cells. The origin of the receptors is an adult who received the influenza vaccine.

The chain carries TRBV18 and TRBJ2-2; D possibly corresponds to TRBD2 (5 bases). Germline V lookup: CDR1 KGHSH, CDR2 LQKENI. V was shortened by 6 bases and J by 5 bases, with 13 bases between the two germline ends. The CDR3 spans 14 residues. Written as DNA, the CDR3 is TGTGCCAGCTCGTCGCTCCGAGGGACCGGGGAGCTGTTTTTT. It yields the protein CASSSLRGTGELFF. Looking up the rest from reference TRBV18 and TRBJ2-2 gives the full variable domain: NAGVMQNPRHLVRRRGQEARLRCSPMKGHSHVYWYRQLPEEGLKFMVYLQKENIIDESGMPKERFSAEFPKEGPSILRIQQVVRGDSAAYFCASSSLRGTGELFFGEGSRLTVL.

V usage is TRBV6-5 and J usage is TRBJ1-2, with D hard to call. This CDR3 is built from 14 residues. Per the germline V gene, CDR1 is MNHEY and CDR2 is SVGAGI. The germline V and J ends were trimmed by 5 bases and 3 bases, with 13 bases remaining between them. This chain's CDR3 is CASSHNGIDYGYTF. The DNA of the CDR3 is TGTGCCAGCAGTCACAACGGGATCGACTATGGCTACACCTTC.

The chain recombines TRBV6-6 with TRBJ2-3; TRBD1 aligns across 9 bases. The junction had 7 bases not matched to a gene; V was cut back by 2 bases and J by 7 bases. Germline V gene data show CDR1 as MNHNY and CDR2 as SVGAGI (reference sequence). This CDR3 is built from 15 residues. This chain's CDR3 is CASSYRGGQGYTQYF. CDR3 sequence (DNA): TGTGCCAGCAGTTACAGAGGGGGACAGGGATATACGCAGTATTTT.

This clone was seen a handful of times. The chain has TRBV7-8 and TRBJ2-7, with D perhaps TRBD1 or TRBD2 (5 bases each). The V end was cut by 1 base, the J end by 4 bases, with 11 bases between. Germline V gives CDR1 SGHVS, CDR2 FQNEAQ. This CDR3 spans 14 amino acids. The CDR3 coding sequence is TGTGCCAGCAGCTTAGGGGGACCTTCTTACGAGCAGTACTTC. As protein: CASSLGGPSYEQYF.

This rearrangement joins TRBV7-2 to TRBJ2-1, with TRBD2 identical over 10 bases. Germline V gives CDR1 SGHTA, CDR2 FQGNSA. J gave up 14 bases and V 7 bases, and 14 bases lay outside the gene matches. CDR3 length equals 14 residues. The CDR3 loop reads CASKSSGGPEQEFF. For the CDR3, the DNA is TGTGCCAGCAAAAGTAGCGGGGGGCCAGAACAAGAGTTCTTC.

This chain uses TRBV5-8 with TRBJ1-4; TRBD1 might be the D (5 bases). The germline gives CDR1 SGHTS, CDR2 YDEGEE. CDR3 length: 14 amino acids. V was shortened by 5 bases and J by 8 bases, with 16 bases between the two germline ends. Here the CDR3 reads CASSLVGHGEKLFF. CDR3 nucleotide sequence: TGTGCCAGCAGTTTAGTCGGACACGGAGAAAAACTGTTTTTT.

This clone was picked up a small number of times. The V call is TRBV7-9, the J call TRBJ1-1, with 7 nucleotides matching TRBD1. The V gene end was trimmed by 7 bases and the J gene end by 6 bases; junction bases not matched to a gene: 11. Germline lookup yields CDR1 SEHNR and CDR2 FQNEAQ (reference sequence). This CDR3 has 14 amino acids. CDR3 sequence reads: CASTIIYRGAEAFF. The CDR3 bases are TGTGCCAGCACCATTATATACAGGGGCGCTGAAGCTTTCTTT. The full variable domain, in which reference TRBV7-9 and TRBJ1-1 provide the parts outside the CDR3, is DTGVSQNPRHKITKRGQNVTFRCDPISEHNRLYWYRQTLGQGPEFLTYFQNEAQLEKSRLLSDRFSAERPKGSFSTLEIQRTEQGDSAMYLCASTIIYRGAEAFFGQGTRLTVV.

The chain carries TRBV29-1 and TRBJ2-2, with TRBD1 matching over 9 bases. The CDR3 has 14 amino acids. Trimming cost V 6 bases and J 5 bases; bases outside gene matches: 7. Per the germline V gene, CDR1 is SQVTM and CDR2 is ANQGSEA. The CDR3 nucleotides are TGCAGCGTCCCGAGGGGACAGGGAACCGGGGAGCTGTTTTTT. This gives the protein CSVPRGQGTGELFF.

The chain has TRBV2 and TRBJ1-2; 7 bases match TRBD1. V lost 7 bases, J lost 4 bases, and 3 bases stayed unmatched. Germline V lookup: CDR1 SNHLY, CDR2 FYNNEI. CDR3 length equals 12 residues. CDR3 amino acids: CASKGQSYGYTF. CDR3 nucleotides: TGTGCCAGCAAGGGACAGTCCTATGGCTACACCTTC.

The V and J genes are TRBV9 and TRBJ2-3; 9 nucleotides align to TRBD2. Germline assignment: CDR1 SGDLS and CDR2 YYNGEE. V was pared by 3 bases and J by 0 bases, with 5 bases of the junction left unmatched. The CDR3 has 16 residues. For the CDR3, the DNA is TGTGCCAGCAGCGGTCTAGCGGGGATCAGCACAGATACGCAGTATTTT. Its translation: CASSGLAGISTDTQYF. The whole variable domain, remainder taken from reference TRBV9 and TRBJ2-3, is DSGVTQTPKHLITATGQRVTLRCSPRSGDLSVYWYQQSLDQGLQFLIQYYNGEERAKGNILERFSAQQFPDLHSELNLSSLELGDSALYFCASSGLAGISTDTQYFGPGTRLTVL.

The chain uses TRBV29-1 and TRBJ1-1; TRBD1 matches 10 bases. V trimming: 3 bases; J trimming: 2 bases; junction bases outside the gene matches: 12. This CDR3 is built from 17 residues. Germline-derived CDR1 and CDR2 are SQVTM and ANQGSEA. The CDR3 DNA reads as TGCAGCGTTGACGGGGTAGACGGGACAGGGGTCAACACTGAAGCTTTCTTT. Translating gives CSVDGVDGTGVNTEAFF.

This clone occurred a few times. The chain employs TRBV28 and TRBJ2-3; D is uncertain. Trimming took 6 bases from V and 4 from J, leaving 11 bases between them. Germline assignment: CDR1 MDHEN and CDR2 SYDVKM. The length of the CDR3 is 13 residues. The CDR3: CASRIPGPDTQYF. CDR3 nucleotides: TGTGCCAGCAGGATACCAGGACCAGATACGCAGTATTTT.

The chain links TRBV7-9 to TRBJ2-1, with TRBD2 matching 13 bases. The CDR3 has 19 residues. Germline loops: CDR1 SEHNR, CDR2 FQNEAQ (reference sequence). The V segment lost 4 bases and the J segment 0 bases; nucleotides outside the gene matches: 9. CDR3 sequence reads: CASSSPGTSGASSYNEQFF. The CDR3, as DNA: TGTGCCAGCAGCTCTCCCGGGACTAGCGGGGCGAGCTCCTACAATGAGCAGTTCTTC.

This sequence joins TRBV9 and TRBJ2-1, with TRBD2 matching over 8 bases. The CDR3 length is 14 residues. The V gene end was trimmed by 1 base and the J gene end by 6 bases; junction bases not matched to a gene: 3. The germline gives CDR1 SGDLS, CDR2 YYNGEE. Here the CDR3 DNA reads TGTGCCAGCAGCGTAATCGGGGGGGCCAATGAGCAGTTCTTC. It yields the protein CASSVIGGANEQFF.

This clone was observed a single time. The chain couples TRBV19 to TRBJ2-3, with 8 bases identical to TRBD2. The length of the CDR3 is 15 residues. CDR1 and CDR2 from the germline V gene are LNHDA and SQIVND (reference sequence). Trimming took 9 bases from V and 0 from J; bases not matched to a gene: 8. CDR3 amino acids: CASRLVAGSTDTQYF. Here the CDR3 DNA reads TGTGCCAGCCGCCTCGTAGCGGGGAGCACAGATACGCAGTATTTT.

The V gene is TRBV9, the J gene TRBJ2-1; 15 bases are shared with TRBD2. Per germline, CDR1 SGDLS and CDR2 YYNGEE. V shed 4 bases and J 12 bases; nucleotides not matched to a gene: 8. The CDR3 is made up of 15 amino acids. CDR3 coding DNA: TGTGCCAGCAGCCCCCGGACTAGCGGGGGGGGTGGGCAGTTCTTC. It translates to CASSPRTSGGGGQFF.

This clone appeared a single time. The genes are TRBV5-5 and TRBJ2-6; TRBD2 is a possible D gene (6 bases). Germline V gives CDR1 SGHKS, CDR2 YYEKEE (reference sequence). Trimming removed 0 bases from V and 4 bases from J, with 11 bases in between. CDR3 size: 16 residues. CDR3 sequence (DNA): TGTGCCAGCAGCTTGGAAACTAGCACCGGGGCCAACGTCCTGACTTTC. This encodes CASSLETSTGANVLTF.

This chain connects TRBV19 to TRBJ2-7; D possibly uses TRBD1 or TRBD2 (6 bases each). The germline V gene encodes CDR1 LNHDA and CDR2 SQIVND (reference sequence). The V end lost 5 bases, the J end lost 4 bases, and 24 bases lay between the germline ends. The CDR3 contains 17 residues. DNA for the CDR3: TGTGCCAGTAGTGTCGACGGGGGCGCGGGTATGGGTTACGAGCAGTACTTC. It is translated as CASSVDGGAGMGYEQYF.

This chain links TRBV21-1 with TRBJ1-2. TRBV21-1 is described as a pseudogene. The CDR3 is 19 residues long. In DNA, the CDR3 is TGTGCCAGCAGCAAAGCATTTAGGGGGGCTTACGGTTCGAACTATGGCTACACCTTC. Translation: CASSKAFRGAYGSNYGYTF.

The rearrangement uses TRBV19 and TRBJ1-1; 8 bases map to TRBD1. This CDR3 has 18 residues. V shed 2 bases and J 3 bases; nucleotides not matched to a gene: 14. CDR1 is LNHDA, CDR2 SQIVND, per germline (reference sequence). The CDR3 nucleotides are TGTGCCAGTAGTATATCCGGACAGGGACGTCATAAGGACACTGAAGCTTTCTTT. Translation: CASSISGQGRHKDTEAFF. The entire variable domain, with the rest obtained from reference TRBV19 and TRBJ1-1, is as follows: DGGITQSPKYLFRKEGQNVTLSCEQNLNHDAMYWYRQDPGQGLRLIYYSQIVNDFQKGDIAEGYSVSREKKESFPLTVTSAQKNPTAFYLCASSISGQGRHKDTEAFFGQGTRLTVV.

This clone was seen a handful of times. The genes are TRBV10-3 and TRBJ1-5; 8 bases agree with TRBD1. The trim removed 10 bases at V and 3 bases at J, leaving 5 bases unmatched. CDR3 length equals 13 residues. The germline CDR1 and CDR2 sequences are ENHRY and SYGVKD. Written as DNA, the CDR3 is TGTGCCACCAGGGGGCAGGTCAATCAGCCCCAGCATTTT. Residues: CATRGQVNQPQHF.